This TCR beta chain was observed in a study of blood T cell repertoires in COVID-19. Study-level information: Both acute and convalescent COVID-19 samples were obtained from the United States, Italy and Spain. Sources were T cells, B-cell-depleted T cells, or PBMCs; the material itself was cDNA or gDNA.

Study processing details: By means of reference gene primer amplification, nucleated cell counts were estimated. Sequencing used immunoSEQ multiplex PCR; TCRdb keeps in-frame clones, though not all of them. That table supplies the V and J calls and clone size; D and trimming were determined from the DNA. The sample carries about 260,000 clones, under 90% recorded once. Trimming pared 0 bases from V and 8 bases from J, leaving 14 bases between. There are 15 residues in the CDR3. The germline V gene encodes CDR1 SGHAT and CDR2 FQNNGV. This clonotype was sampled from a human donor in a cohort sampled during active COVID-19. The sequenced material came from peripheral blood. The chain joins TRBV11-2 to TRBJ2-1; weak D call: TRBD1 (5 bases). CDR3 loop: CASSLDGGARDEQFF. CDR3 DNA sequence: TGTGCCAGCAGCTTAGATGGTGGGGCCCGCGATGAGCAGTTCTTC.